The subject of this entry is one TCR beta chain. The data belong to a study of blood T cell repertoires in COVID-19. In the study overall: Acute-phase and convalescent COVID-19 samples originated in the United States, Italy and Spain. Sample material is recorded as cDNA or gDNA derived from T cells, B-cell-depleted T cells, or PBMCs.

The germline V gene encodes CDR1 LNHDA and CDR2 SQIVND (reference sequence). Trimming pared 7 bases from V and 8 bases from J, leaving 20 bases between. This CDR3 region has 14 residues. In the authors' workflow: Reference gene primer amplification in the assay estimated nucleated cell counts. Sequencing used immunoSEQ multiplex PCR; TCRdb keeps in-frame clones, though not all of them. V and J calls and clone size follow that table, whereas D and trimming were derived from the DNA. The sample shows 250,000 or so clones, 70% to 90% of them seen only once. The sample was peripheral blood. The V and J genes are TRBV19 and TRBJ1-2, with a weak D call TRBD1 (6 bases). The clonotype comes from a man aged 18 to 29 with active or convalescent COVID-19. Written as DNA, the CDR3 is TGTGCCAGTATCCCCACCGGCAGGGGAAACGGCTACACCTTC. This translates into CASIPTGRGNGYTF.